This section outlines one T cell receptor beta chain sequence together with its context. Its antigen remains unidentified. This sample was included in a study of shared clonotypes between healthy human individuals. General study results and limits: Only blood underwent sampling, and tissue repertoires likely differ. The study found approximately 5% of naive CD4 clonotypes shared across a few donors. Relative to memory subsets, naive subsets generally showed larger estimated richness. The four-donor shared clonotypes exceeded non-shared clonotypes in generation probability, with non-shared ones scoring lower.

Clones were read by immunoSEQ multiplex PCR, and TCRdb kept only the in-frame ones, dropping some. The sample has 1.5 million to 2.5 million clones, over 85% seen once. As defined, naive CD8 cells were CD45RO-negative and positively selected for CCR7, with terminally differentiated effector memory CD45RA+ cells excluded. The length of the CDR3 is 15 residues. Deletions cut 3 bases from V and 1 base from J, with 15 bases between. Germline assignment: CDR1 SQVTM and CDR2 ANQGSEA. The sequence came from a man between 18 and 35 years old in good health. Input material: naive CD8+ T cells sorted from blood. This chain uses TRBV29-1 with TRBJ1-2, with D perhaps matching TRBD1 (6 bases). CDR3 DNA sequence: TGCAGCGTTGATGGGGTGGGGGACAATAACTATGGCTACACCTTC. Translating it yields CSVDGVGDNNYGYTF.